Listed here is a single T cell receptor beta chain. Its antigen is not known. The assay was immunoSEQ multiplex PCR, and TCRdb's table has in-frame clones only and misses some. The sample records 140,000 to 150,000 clones, around 83% being singletons. This record comes from a study of T cell responses to AZD1222 COVID-19 vaccine. The study, taken as a whole, reports: Donor demographics were predominantly white British with a female majority; clonal diversity may be underestimated. In the spike-specific TCR repertoire, nearly half reportedly target unmutated variant regions. There were vaccine-associated CD4 TCRs across spike, dominant at 160-218 and 743-854. In all cases, repertoires were sampled only after the peak T cell response.

This sequence was found in an adult in good health. Sequencing used peripheral blood, obtained on day 0 of MenACWY control vaccination.

The DNA of the CDR3 is TGTGCCAGCAGTGAATTTGGGACAGGGATCGTTGGCTACACCTTC. Its translation: CASSEFGTGIVGYTF. This rearrangement joins TRBV2 to TRBJ1-2; 9 bases line up with TRBD1. The CDR3 totals 15 residues. Trimming cost V 2 bases and J 7 bases; bases outside gene matches: 8. From germline, CDR1 is SNHLY and CDR2 FYNNEI.